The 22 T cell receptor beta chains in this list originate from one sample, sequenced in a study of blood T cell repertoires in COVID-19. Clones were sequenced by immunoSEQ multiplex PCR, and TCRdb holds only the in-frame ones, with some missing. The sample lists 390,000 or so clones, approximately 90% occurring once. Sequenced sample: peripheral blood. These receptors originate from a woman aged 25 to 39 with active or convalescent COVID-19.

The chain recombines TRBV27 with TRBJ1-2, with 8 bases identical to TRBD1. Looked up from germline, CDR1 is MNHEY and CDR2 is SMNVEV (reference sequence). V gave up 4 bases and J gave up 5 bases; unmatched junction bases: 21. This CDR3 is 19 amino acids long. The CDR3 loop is CASSSPTMAGGSRGYGYTF. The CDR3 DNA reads TGTGCCAGCAGTTCCCCCACAATGGCAGGGGGCTCTCGTGGGTATGGCTACACCTTC.

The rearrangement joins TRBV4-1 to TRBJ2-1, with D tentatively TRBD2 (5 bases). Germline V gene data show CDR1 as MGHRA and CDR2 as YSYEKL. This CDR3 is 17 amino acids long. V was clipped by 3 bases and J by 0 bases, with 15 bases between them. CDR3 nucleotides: TGCGCCAGCAGCCACGTGAGAGCGGAGAGCTCCTACAATGAGCAGTTCTTC. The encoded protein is CASSHVRAESSYNEQFF.

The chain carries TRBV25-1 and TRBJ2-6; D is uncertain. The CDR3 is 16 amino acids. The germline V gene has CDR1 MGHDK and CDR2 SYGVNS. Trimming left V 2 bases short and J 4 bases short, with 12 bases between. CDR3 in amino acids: CASSESGVAGANVLTF. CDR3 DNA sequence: TGTGCCAGCAGTGAAAGTGGAGTGGCCGGGGCCAACGTCCTGACTTTC.

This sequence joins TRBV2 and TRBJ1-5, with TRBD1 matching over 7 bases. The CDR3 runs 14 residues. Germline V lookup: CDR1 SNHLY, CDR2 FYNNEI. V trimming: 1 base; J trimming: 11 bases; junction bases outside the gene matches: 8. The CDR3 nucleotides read TGTGCCAGCAGTGAAGGACAGGGAGTTGGGGCCCAGCATTTT. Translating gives CASSEGQGVGAQHF.

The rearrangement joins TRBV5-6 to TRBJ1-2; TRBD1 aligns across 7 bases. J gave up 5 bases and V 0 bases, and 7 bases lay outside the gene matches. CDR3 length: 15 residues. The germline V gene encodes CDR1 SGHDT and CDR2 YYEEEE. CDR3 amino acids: CASSLGDRAIYGYTF. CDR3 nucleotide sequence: TGTGCCAGCAGCTTGGGAGACAGGGCTATTTATGGCTACACCTTC.

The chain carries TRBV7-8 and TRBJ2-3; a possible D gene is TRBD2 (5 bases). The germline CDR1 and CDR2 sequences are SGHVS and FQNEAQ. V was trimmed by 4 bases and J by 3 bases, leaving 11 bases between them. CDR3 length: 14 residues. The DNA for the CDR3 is TGTGCCAGCAGCTCCCTCGAGGGAACAGATACGCAGTATTTT. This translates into CASSSLEGTDTQYF.

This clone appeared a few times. The CDR3 DNA sequence: TGTGCCAGCAGTCGGTACAGGGGCCTCGCCTACGAGCAGTACTTC. Translation: CASSRYRGLAYEQYF. The chain couples TRBV6-2 or TRBV6-3 to TRBJ2-7; 7 bases are a match to TRBD1. From germline, CDR1 is MNHEY and CDR2 SVGEGT. Trimming cost V 5 bases and J 2 bases; bases outside gene matches: 9. The CDR3 contains 15 residues.

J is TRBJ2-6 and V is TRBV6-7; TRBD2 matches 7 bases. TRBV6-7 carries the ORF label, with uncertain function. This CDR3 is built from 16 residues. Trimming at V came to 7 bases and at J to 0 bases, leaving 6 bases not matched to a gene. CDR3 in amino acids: CASINGGFSGANVLTF. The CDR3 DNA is TGTGCCAGCATCAACGGGGGGTTCTCTGGGGCCAACGTCCTGACTTTC.

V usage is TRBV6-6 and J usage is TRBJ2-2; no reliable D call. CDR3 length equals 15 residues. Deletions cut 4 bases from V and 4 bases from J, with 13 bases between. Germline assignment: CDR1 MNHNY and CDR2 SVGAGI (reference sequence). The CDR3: CASSSGAVGTGELFF. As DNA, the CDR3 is TGTGCCAGCAGTTCAGGTGCCGTCGGCACCGGGGAGCTGTTTTTT.

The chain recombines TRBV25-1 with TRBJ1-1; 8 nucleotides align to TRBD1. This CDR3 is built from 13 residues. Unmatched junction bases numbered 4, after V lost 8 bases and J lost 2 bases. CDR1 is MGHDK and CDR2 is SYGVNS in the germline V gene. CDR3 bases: TGTGCCAGCCACGGGACAGGCAACACTGAAGCTTTCTTT. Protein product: CASHGTGNTEAFF. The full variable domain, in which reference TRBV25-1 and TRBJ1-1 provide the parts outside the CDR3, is EADIYQTPRYLVIGTGKKITLECSQTMGHDKMYWYQQDPGMELHLIHYSYGVNSTEKGDLSSESTVSRIRTEHFPLTLESARPSHTSQYLCASHGTGNTEAFFGQGTRLTVV.

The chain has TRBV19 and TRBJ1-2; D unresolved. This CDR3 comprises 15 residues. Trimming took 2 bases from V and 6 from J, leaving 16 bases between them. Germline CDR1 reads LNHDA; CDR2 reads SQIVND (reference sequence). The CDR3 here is CASSINGLAANGYTF. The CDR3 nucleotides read TGTGCCAGTAGTATAAACGGGTTGGCAGCCAATGGCTACACCTTC.

The CDR3 is CASSLPSGTSKQFF. DNA of the CDR3: TGTGCCAGCAGCTTACCTAGCGGTACGTCCAAGCAGTTCTTC. The rearrangement uses TRBV7-6 and TRBJ2-1, with 7 nucleotides matching TRBD2. Trimming took 2 bases from V and 11 from J; bases not matched to a gene: 9. The CDR3 is 14 amino acids. Germline V CDR1 and CDR2: SGHVS, FNYEAQ.

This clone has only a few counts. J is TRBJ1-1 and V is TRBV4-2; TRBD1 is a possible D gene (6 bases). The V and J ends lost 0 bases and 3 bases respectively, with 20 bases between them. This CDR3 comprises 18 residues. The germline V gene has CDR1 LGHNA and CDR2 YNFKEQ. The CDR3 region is CASSQDQNLAGDDTEAFF. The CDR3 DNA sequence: TGTGCCAGCAGCCAAGATCAGAATCTGGCAGGGGATGACACTGAAGCTTTCTTT.

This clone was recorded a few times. CDR3 DNA: TGCGCCAGCAAAGTGACAGGGAATGAAAACACTGAAGCTTTCTTT. Protein product: CASKVTGNENTEAFF. This chain links TRBV5-1 with TRBJ1-1, with 7 positions matching TRBD1. The CDR3 length is 15 residues. The junction had 10 bases not matched to a gene; V was cut back by 6 bases and J by 2 bases. Germline CDR1 and CDR2: SGHRS and YFSETQ.

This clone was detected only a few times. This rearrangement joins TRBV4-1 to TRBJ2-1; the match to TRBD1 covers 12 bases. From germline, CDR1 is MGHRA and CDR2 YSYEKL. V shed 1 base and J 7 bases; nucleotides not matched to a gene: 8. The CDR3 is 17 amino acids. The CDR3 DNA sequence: TGCGCCAGCAGCCAAGGCCGGGACAGGGGGCTAATTAATGAGCAGTTCTTC. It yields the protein CASSQGRDRGLINEQFF.

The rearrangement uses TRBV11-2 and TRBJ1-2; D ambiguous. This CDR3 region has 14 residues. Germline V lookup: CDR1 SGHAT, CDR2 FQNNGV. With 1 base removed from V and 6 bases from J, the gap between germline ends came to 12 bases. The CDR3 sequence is CASSLGLVEHGYTF. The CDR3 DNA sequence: TGTGCCAGCAGCTTAGGACTGGTTGAGCATGGCTACACCTTC.

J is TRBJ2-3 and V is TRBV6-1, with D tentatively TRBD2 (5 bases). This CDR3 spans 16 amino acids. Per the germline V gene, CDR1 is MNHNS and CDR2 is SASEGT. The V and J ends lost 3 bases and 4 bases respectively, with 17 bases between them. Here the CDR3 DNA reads TGTGCCAGCAGTGAGTTTCGCACGCTCGGGGCAGATACGCAGTATTTT. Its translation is CASSEFRTLGADTQYF.

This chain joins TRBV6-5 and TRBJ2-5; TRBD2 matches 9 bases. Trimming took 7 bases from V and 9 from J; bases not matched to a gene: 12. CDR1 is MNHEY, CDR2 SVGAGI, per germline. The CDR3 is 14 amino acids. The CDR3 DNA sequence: TGTGCCAGCACCCAAATGGGGGGCGGGGGGGCCCAGTACTTC. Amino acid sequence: CASTQMGGGGAQYF.

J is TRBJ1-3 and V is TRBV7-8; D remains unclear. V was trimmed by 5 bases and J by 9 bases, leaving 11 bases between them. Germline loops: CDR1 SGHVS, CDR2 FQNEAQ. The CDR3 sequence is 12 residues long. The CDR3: CASSLSKTTIYF. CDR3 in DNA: TGTGCCAGCAGCCTTAGCAAGACCACCATATATTTT.

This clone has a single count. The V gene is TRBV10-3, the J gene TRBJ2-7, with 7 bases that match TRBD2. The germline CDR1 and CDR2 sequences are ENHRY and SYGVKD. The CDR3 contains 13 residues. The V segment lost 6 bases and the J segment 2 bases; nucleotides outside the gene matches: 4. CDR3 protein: CAISLAGAYEQYF. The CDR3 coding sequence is TGTGCCATCAGCCTTGCGGGAGCCTACGAGCAGTACTTC.

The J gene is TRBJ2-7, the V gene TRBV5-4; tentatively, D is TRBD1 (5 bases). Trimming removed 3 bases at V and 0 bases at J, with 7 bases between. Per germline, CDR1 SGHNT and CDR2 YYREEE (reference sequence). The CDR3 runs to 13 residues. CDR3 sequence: CASSWGGSYEQYF. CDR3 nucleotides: TGTGCCAGCAGCTGGGGCGGCTCCTACGAGCAGTACTTC.

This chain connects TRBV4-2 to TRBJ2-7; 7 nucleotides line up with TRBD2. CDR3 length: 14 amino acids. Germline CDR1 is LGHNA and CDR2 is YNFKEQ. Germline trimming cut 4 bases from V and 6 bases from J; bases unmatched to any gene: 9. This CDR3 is CASSPSAGAPEQYF. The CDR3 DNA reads TGTGCCAGCAGCCCCTCGGCGGGAGCCCCCGAGCAGTACTTC.